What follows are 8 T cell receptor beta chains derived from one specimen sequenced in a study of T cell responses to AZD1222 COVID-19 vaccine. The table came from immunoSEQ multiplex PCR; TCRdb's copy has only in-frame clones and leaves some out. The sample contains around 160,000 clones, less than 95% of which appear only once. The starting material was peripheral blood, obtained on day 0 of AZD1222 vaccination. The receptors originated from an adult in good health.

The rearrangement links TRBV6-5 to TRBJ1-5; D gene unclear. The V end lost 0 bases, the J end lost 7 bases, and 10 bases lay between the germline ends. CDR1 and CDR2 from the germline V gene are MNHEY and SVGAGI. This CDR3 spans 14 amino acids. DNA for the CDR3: TGTGCCAGCAGTTACTCGATAGAGGGCCAGCCCCAGCATTTT. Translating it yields CASSYSIEGQPQHF.

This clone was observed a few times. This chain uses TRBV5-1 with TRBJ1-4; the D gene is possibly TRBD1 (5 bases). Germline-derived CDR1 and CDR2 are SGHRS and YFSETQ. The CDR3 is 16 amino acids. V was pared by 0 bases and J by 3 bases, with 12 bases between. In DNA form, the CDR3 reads TGCGCCAGCAGCTTGGCTGTTGGAGGGGCTAATGAAAAACTGTTTTTT. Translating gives CASSLAVGGANEKLFF.

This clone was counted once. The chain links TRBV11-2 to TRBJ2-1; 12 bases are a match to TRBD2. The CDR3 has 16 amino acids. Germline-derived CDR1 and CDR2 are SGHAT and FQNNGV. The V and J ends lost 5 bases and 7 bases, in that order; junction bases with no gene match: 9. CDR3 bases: TGTGCCAGCAGCGAAAGACTAGCGGGAGCAGGAAATGAGCAGTTCTTC. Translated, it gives CASSERLAGAGNEQFF.

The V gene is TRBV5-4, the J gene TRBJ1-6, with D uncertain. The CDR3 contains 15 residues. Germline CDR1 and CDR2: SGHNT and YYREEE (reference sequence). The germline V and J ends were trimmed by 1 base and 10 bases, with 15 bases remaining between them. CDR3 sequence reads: CASSLNGRTESPLHF. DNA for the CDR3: TGTGCCAGCAGCTTGAATGGGAGGACGGAATCACCCCTCCACTTT.

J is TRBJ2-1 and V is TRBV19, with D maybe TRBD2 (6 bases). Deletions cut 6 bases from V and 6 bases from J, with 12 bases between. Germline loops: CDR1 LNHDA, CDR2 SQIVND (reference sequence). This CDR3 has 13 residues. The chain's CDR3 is CASSGRWGNEQFF. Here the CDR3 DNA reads TGTGCCAGTAGCGGGAGATGGGGCAATGAGCAGTTCTTC.

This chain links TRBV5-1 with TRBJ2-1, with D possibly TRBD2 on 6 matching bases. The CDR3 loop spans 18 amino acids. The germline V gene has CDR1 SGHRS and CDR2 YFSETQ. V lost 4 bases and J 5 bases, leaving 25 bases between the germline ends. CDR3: CASSEQLYTGVPHNEQFF. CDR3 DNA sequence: TGCGCCAGCAGCGAGCAGCTCTATACGGGAGTCCCCCACAATGAGCAGTTCTTC.

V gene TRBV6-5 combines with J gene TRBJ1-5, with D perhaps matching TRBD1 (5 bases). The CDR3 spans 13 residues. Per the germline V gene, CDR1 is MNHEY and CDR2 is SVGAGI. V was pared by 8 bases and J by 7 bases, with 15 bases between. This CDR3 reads CASGGERRQPQHF. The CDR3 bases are TGTGCCAGCGGGGGGGAACGTCGCCAGCCCCAGCATTTT.

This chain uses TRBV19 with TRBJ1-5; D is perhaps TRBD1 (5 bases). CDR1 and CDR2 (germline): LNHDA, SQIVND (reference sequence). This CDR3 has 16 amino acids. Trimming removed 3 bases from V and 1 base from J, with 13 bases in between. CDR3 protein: CASSISGRRSNQPQHF. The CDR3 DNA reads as TGTGCCAGTAGTATCTCAGGGAGGAGAAGCAATCAGCCCCAGCATTTT. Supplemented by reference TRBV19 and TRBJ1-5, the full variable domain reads DGGITQSPKYLFRKEGQNVTLSCEQNLNHDAMYWYRQDPGQGLRLIYYSQIVNDFQKGDIAEGYSVSREKKESFPLTVTSAQKNPTAFYLCASSISGRRSNQPQHFGDGTRLSIL.